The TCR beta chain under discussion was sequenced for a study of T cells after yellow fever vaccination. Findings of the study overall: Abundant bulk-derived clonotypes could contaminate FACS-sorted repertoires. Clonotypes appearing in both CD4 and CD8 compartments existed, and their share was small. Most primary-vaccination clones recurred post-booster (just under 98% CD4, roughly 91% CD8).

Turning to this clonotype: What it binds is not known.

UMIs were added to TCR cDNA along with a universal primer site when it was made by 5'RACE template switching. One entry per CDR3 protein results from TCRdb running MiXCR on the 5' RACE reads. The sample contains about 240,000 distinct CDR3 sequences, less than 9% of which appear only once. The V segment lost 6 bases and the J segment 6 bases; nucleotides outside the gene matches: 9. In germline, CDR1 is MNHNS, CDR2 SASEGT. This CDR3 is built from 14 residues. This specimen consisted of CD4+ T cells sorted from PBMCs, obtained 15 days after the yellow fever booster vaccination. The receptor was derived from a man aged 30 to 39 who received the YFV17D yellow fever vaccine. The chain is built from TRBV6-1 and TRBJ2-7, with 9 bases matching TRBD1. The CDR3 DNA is TGTGCCAGCAGGTCCGACAGGGGGAGATCCGAGCAGTACTTC. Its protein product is CASRSDRGRSEQYF.